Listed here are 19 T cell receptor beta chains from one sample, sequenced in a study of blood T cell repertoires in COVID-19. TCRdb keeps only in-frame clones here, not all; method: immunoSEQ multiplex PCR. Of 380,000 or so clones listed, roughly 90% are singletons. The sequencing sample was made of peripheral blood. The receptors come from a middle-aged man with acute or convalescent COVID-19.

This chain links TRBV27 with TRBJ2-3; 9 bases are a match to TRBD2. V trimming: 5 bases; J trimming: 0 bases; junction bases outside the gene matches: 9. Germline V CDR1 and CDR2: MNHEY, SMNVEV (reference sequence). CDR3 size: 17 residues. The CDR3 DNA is TGTGCCAGCAGTCCCAATCTAGCGGGATTTAGCACAGATACGCAGTATTTT. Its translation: CASSPNLAGFSTDTQYF.

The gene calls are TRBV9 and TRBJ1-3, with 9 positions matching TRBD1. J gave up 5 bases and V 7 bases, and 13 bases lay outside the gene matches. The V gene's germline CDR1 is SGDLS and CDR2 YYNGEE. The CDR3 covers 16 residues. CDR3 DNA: TGTGCCAGCGGTACAGGGGGCGCGGAAGATAGAAACACCATATATTTT. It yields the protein CASGTGGAEDRNTIYF.

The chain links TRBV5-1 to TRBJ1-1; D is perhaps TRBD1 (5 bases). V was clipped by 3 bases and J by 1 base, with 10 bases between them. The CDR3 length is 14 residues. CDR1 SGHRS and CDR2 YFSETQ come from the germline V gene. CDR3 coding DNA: TGCGCCAGCAGCTCTCGGACACAGAACACTGAAGCTTTCTTT. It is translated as CASSSRTQNTEAFF. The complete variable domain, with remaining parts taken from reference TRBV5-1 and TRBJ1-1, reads KAGVTQTPRYLIKTRGQQVTLSCSPISGHRSVSWYQQTPGQGLQFLFEYFSETQRNKGNFPGRFSGRQFSNSRSEMNVSTLELGDSALYLCASSSRTQNTEAFFGQGTRLTVV.

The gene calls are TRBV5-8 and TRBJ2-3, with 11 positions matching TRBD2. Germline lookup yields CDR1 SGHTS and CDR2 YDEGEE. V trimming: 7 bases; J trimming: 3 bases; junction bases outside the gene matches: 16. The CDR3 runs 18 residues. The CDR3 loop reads CASSELWGTSGWTDTQYF. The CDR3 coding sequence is TGTGCCAGCTCTGAGTTGTGGGGGACTAGCGGATGGACAGATACGCAGTATTTT.

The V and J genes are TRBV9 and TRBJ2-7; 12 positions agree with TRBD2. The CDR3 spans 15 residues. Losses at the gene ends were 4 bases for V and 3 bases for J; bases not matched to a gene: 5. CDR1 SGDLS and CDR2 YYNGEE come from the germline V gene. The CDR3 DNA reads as TGTGCCAGCAGCCCTTCTAGCGGGAGGGACTACGAGCAGTACTTC. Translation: CASSPSSGRDYEQYF.

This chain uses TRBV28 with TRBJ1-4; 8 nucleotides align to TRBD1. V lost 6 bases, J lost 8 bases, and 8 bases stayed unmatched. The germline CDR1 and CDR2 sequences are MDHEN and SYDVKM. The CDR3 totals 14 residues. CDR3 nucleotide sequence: TGTGCCAGCAGGAAGTCAGGGGGCGACGAAAAACTGTTTTTT. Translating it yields CASRKSGGDEKLFF. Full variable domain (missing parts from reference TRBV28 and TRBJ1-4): DVKVTQSSRYLVKRTGEKVFLECVQDMDHENMFWYRQDPGLGLRLIYFSYDVKMKEKGDIPEGYSVSREKKERFSLILESASTNQTSMYLCASRKSGGDEKLFFGSGTQLSVL.

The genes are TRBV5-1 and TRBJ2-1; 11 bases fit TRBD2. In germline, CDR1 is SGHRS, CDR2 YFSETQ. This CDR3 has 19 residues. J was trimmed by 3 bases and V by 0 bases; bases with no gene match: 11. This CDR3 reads CASSLGPGPGLAVYNEQFF. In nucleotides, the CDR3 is TGCGCCAGCAGCTTGGGCCCGGGACCGGGACTAGCGGTCTACAATGAGCAGTTCTTC.

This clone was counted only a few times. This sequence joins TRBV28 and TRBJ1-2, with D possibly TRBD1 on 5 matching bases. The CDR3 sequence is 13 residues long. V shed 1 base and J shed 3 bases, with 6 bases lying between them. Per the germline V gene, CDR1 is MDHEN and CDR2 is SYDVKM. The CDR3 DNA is TGTGCCAGCAGTTTATCCAGGGACTATGGCTACACCTTC. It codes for CASSLSRDYGYTF.

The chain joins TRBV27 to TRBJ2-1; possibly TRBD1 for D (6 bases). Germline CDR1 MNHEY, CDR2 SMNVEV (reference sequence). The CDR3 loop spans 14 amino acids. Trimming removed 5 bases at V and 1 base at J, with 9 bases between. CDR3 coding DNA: TGTGCCAGCAGTATCAGGGGTTCCTACAATGAGCAGTTCTTC. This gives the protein CASSIRGSYNEQFF.

For the CDR3, the DNA is TGTGCCAGCAGCTTGCCCTCAGGGGACCCGCGGGCTGAAGCTTTCTTT. Residues: CASSLPSGDPRAEAFF. The chain employs TRBV5-4 and TRBJ1-1; D may be TRBD1 (6 bases). The CDR3 is made up of 16 amino acids. Germline loops: CDR1 SGHNT, CDR2 YYREEE (reference sequence). The V end lost 1 base, the J end lost 6 bases, and 19 bases lay between the germline ends.

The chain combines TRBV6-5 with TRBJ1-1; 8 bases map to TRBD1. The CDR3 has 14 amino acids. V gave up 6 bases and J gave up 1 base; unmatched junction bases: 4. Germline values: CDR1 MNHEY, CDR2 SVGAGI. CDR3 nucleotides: TGTGCCAGCAGGCGCGGACAGGGGAACACTGAAGCTTTCTTT. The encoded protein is CASRRGQGNTEAFF.

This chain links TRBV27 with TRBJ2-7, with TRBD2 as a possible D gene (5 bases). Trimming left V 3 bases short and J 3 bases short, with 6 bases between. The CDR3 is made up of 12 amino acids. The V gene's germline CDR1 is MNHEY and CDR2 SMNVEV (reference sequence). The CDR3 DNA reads TGTGCCAGCAGTTTCAGCGGCTACGAGCAGTACTTC. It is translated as CASSFSGYEQYF.

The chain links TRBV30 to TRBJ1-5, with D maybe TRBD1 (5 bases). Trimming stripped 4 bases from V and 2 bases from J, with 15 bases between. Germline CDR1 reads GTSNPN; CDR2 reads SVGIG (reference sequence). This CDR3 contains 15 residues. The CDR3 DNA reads TGTGCCTGGACAACTCAGGGAAAGGGCAATCAGCCCCAGCATTTT. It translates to CAWTTQGKGNQPQHF.

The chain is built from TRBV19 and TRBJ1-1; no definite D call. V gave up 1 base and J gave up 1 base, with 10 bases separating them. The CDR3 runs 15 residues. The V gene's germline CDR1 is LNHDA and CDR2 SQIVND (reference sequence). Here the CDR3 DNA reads TGTGCCAGTAGTATAGGGGAGTTTGGGAACACTGAAGCTTTCTTT. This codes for CASSIGEFGNTEAFF. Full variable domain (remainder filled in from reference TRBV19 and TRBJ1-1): DGGITQSPKYLFRKEGQNVTLSCEQNLNHDAMYWYRQDPGQGLRLIYYSQIVNDFQKGDIAEGYSVSREKKESFPLTVTSAQKNPTAFYLCASSIGEFGNTEAFFGQGTRLTVV.

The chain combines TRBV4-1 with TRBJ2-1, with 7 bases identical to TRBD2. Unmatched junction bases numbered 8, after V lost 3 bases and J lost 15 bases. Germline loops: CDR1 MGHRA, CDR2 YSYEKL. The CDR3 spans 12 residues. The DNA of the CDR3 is TGCGCCAGCAGCCAGAGCGGGACGAGGGTGTTCTTC. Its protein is CASSQSGTRVFF.

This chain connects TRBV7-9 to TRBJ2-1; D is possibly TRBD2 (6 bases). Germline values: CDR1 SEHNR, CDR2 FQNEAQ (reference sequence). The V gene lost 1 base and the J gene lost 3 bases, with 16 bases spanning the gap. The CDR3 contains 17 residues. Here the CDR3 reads CASSLVGYQDYYNEQFF. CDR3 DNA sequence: TGTGCCAGCAGCTTAGTTGGCTACCAGGACTACTACAATGAGCAGTTCTTC.

This CDR3 is CASSQDPGLLSTDTQYF. The CDR3 DNA follows: TGCGCCAGCAGCCAAGATCCTGGGTTACTAAGCACAGATACGCAGTATTTT. The chain has TRBV4-3 and TRBJ2-3; D not resolved. CDR1 is LGHNA, CDR2 YSLEER, per germline. V gave up 0 bases and J gave up 0 bases, with 13 bases separating them. The CDR3 runs to 17 residues.

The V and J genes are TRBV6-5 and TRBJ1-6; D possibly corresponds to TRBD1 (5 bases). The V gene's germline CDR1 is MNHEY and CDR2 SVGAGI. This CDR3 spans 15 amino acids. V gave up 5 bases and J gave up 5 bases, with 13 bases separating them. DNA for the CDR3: TGTGCCAGCAGTCCTGCCGGGACTAATAATTCACCCCTCCACTTT. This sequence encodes CASSPAGTNNSPLHF.

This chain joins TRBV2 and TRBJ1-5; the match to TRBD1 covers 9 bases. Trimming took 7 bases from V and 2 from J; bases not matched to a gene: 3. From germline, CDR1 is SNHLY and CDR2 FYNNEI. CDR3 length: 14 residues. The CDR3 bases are TGTGCCAGCATGACAGGGGGGGGCAATCAGCCCCAGCATTTT. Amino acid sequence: CASMTGGGNQPQHF.